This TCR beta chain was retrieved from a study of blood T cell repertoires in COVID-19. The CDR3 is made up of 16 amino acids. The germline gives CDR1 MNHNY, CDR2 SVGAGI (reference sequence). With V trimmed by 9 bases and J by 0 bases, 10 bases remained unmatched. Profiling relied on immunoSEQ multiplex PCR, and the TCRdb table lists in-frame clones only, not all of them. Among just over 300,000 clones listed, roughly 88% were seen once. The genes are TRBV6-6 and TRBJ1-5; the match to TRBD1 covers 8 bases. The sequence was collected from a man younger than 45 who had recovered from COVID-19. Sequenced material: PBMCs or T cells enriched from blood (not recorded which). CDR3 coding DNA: TGTGCCAGTAATCTCGGACAGGGCTATAGCAATCAGCCCCAGCATTTT. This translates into CASNLGQGYSNQPQHF.